This T cell receptor (beta chain) derives from a study of cytomegalovirus exposure and HLA in healthy donors. This clone was observed a few times. The CDR3 loop spans 15 amino acids. Per germline, CDR1 MNHNS and CDR2 SASEGT. V shed 0 bases and J 6 bases; nucleotides not matched to a gene: 4. Primers included in the PCR were 60 Vbeta and 13 Jbeta primers. The data were produced by immunoSEQ multiplex PCR, yet TCRdb's version contains in-frame clones alone and is incomplete. This table holds fewer than 200,000 clones, more than 65% found once. Sequencing was done on a sample of PBMCs. The TCR was taken from a woman aged 25 to 39 in good health and CMV-seronegative. The rearrangement links TRBV6-1 to TRBJ1-5, with 8 bases that match TRBD1. CDR3 loop: CASSEAWTGTQPQHF. The CDR3 bases are TGTGCCAGCAGTGAAGCGTGGACAGGGACTCAGCCCCAGCATTTT.